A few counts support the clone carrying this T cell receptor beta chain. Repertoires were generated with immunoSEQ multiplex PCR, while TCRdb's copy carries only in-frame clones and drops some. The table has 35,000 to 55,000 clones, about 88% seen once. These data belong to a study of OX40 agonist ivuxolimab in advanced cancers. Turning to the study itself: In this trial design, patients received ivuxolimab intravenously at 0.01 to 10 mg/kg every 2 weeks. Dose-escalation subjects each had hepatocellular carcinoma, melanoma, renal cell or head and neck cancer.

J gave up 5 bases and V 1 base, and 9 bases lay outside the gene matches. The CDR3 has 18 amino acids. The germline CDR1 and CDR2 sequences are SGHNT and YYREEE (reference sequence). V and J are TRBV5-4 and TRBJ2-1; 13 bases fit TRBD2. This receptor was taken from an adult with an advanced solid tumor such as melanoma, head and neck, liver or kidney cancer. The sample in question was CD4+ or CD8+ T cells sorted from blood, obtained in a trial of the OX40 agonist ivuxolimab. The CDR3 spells CASSLKTSGRRGHNEQFF. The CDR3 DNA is TGTGCCAGCAGCTTGAAGACTAGCGGGAGGAGGGGACACAATGAGCAGTTCTTC.